The text below deals with one TCR beta chain. The clone's antigen remains unknown. Qualities for individual bases were not recorded, and no much larger clone is one base off. This sample stems from a study of blood T cell repertoires in COVID-19 (dated by TCRdb to the early 2020s). Concerning the study at large: Samples covering the acute and convalescent phases of COVID-19 were provided by collaborators in the United States, Italy and Spain. The material from the prospective study consisted of cDNA or gDNA derived from T cells, B-cell-depleted T cells, or PBMCs. The dataset comprised deeply sampled blood TCRbeta repertoires from subjects exposed to, actively infected with, or recovered from COVID-19. The repertoires were released in a freely available public database intended as a resource for research on the immune response to SARS-CoV-2. Samples came from the ongoing ImmuneRACE study (first 160 participants) plus 1,254 subjects from 6 global collaborators. The sample metadata nearly always contained a de-identified subject ID, COVID-19 status, age in years and sex. Where available, HLA class I and class II types were taken from metadata supplied by the sample provider and were not determined by assay-based typing. The investigation overall reported the following: How much clinical and demographic metadata was included differed by source and by participant, and the metadata was provided uncurated.

The immunoSEQ Assay, a bias-controlled multiplex PCR, was used to amplify TCRbeta CDR3 regions from genomic DNA. Per the authors' processing: The number of nucleated cells in each sample was estimated from the amplification of reference gene primers within the assay. Sequence reads were collapsed and filtered to measure the absolute abundance of every unique TCRbeta CDR3 rearrangement. For each sample, productive Simpson clonality was calculated as the square root of Simpson's diversity index across productive rearrangements. TCRdb carries this immuneACCESS record with in-frame sequences only. Its versions omit some clonotypes, under half of them owing to an unresolved V gene in the studies checked, with the rest unexplained. V and J calls and clone size are given by that table; D and trimming were obtained from the DNA. Recorded for this sample are about 26,000 clones; roughly nine tenths of them occurred a single time. The ten largest clonotypes hold 4.9% of the sample.

Each collaborating institution followed its own protocols to collect whole blood in K2EDTA tubes. For TCRbeta analysis, collaborators shipped samples in one of three forms: frozen whole blood, isolated PBMCs, or DNA extracted from either of those sample types. The germline V gene supplies CDR1 KGHDR and CDR2 SFDVKD. The junction carries 9 bases between V and J, which are trimmed by 3 bases and 1 base respectively. The CDR3 starts with the cysteine, ends with the phenylalanine, and has 15 residues. Here the CDR3 DNA is all that survives: 45 bases in frame from base 1. Material: peripheral blood. The chain is made from TRBV24-1 and TRBJ1-5; the D gene is perhaps TRBD1, on 5 matching bases. The TCR comes from a man in his 70s with active COVID-19. The CDR3 loop reads CATSDGRESNQPQHF. The DNA reads TGTGCCACCAGTGATGGCAGGGAAAGCAATCAGCCCCAGCATTTT.